Each of the 27 T cell receptor beta chains below was sequenced from the same sample in a study of cytomegalovirus exposure and HLA in healthy donors. Primers: 60 Vbeta forward and 13 Jbeta reverse. Method: immunoSEQ multiplex PCR; TCRdb's copy keeps in-frame clones and lacks some. The sample has around 130,000 clones, roughly three quarters seen once. The material sequenced was PBMCs. The receptors here all came from a woman aged 55 to 70 in good health and CMV-seronegative.

V gene TRBV18 combines with J gene TRBJ2-2; D possibly corresponds to TRBD2 (6 bases). Germline values: CDR1 KGHSH, CDR2 LQKENI. The V end was cut by 0 bases, the J end by 0 bases, with 11 bases between. The CDR3 covers 17 residues. CDR3 bases: TGTGCCAGCTCACCACCTGGCGGGGCCCCGAACACCGGGGAGCTGTTTTTT. Translation gives CASSPPGGAPNTGELFF.

As to this clone: The germline gene is not matched at one end of the junction; a read error may be the cause. Other DNA sequences in the same sample also yield this CDR3. This chain links TRBV18 with TRBJ1-2; 8 bases map to TRBD1. Germline CDR1 reads KGHSH; CDR2 reads LQKENI. The CDR3 covers 13 residues. CDR3 DNA: TGTGCCAGCTCGCCAGGACAGTCAGGGGGCTACACCTTT. Its translation is CASSPGQSGGYTF.

J is TRBJ2-2 and V is TRBV2; TRBD2 agrees at 12 bases. This CDR3 contains 15 residues. CDR1 is SNHLY, CDR2 FYNNEI, per germline. V trimming: 5 bases; J trimming: 6 bases; junction bases outside the gene matches: 4. This CDR3 is CASSPLAGGPGELFF. The CDR3 coding sequence is TGTGCCAGCAGTCCCCTAGCGGGGGGGCCCGGGGAGCTGTTTTTT.

The genes are TRBV5-1 and TRBJ2-7, with 7 bases matching TRBD2. CDR1 SGHRS and CDR2 YFSETQ come from the germline V gene. V shed 4 bases and J 3 bases; nucleotides not matched to a gene: 13. The CDR3 is made up of 16 amino acids. The CDR3 coding sequence is TGCGCCAGCAGCATGGGGTCCTCGGGAGGCGGCTACGAGCAGTACTTC. Translation: CASSMGSSGGGYEQYF.

This clone was observed once. The chain joins TRBV9 to TRBJ2-1; 9 bases are a match to TRBD2. This CDR3 comprises 15 residues. Germline-derived CDR1 and CDR2 are SGDLS and YYNGEE. V shed 2 bases, J shed 8 bases, and the junction held 8 bases outside the gene matches. The CDR3 loop reads CASSVVTAGGYEQFF. DNA of the CDR3: TGTGCCAGCAGCGTTGTTACGGCGGGAGGGTATGAGCAGTTCTTC.

The chain employs TRBV29-1 and TRBJ1-2; 8 bases line up with TRBD1. This CDR3 has 12 amino acids. Germline-derived CDR1 and CDR2 are SQVTM and ANQGSEA. The CDR3: CTGQGANYGYTF. DNA for the CDR3: TGCACCGGACAGGGAGCCAACTATGGCTACACCTTC.

The chain combines TRBV5-1 with TRBJ1-4; 8 bases are shared with TRBD1. The J segment lost 2 bases and the V segment lost 4 bases, leaving 16 bases of the junction unmatched. The CDR3 loop spans 19 amino acids. CDR1 and CDR2 (germline): SGHRS, YFSETQ. CDR3 residues: CASSIGGGQGSVTNEKLFF. The CDR3, as DNA: TGCGCCAGCAGCATCGGAGGTGGACAGGGATCGGTTACTAATGAAAAACTGTTTTTT.

The chain uses TRBV6-1 and TRBJ2-2; 7 positions match TRBD2. The CDR3 has 14 residues. Germline-derived CDR1 and CDR2 are MNHNS and SASEGT. V shed 3 bases, J shed 6 bases, and the junction held 4 bases outside the gene matches. The CDR3 DNA is TGTGCCAGCAGTGACCAAGGACTAGCCGGGGAGCTGTTTTTT. Translated, it gives CASSDQGLAGELFF.

This clone was seen a handful of times. The chain carries TRBV19 and TRBJ1-5; D unresolved. CDR3 length equals 14 residues. Trimming took off 5 bases at V and 1 base at J, with 9 bases between the two ends. CDR1 LNHDA and CDR2 SQIVND come from the germline V gene (reference sequence). This chain's CDR3 is CASSPGWSNQPQHF. CDR3 DNA sequence: TGTGCCAGTAGTCCGGGGTGGAGCAATCAGCCCCAGCATTTT.

The chain couples TRBV7-6 to TRBJ1-5; 7 bases line up with TRBD1. From germline, CDR1 is SGHVS and CDR2 FNYEAQ. V was clipped by 1 base and J by 1 base; unmatched bases: 4. There are 16 residues in the CDR3. CDR3 sequence reads: CASSLGPRGSNQPQHF. In DNA, the CDR3 is TGTGCCAGCAGCTTAGGCCCCAGGGGGAGCAATCAGCCCCAGCATTTT.

The chain couples TRBV28 to TRBJ1-5; TRBD1 might be the D (5 bases). Germline V lookup: CDR1 MDHEN, CDR2 SYDVKM. The CDR3 runs to 18 residues. The DNA for the CDR3 is TGTGCTACGGATGAGGGTCATCTTCGGGGGGTGCGATATCAGCCCCAGCATTTT. Protein product: CATDEGHLRGVRYQPQHF.

In its sample, this clone was seen a few times. The V call is TRBV10-1, the J call TRBJ2-1; D unclear. Germline CDR1 is WNHNN and CDR2 is SYGVQD (reference sequence). V lost 5 bases and J 5 bases, leaving 7 bases between the germline ends. CDR3 size: 12 residues. The CDR3 coding sequence is TGCGCCAGCAGTCCCCGGGACAATGAGCAGTTCTTC. It specifies CASSPRDNEQFF.

This chain connects TRBV2 to TRBJ2-7, with TRBD1 matching 8 bases. Per germline, CDR1 SNHLY and CDR2 FYNNEI. The CDR3 extends over 13 amino acids. V was clipped by 4 bases and J by 5 bases; unmatched bases: 4. CDR3 sequence: CASSGQGKNEQYF. The CDR3, as DNA: TGTGCCAGCAGTGGACAGGGGAAAAACGAGCAGTACTTC.

This clone was observed once. The CDR3 sequence is CATSRDPRVNQPQHF. The CDR3 nucleotides read TGTGCCACCAGCAGGGACCCCAGGGTTAATCAGCCCCAGCATTTT. The rearrangement joins TRBV15 to TRBJ1-5, with D perhaps TRBD1 (5 bases). Germline-derived CDR1 and CDR2 are LNHNV and YYDKDF (reference sequence). The CDR3 covers 15 residues. V was clipped by 3 bases and J by 4 bases, with 13 bases between them.

The chain carries TRBV2 and TRBJ2-5, with D possibly matching TRBD2 (6 bases). CDR3 length: 16 amino acids. V was pared by 2 bases and J by 3 bases, with 16 bases between. Germline V gene lookup returns CDR1 SNHLY and CDR2 FYNNEI. CDR3 in amino acids: CASSERAWDSKETQYF. CDR3 nucleotides: TGTGCCAGCAGTGAACGTGCATGGGACTCAAAAGAGACCCAGTACTTC.

The sample holds a few counts of this clone. The V and J genes are TRBV10-2 and TRBJ2-3, with 14 bases fitting TRBD2. The V segment lost 7 bases and the J segment 9 bases; nucleotides outside the gene matches: 9. Per germline, CDR1 WSHSY and CDR2 SAAADI. This CDR3 comprises 15 residues. The CDR3 is CASTKTSGGGGTQYF. In DNA, the CDR3 is TGCGCCAGCACAAAGACTAGCGGGGGGGGTGGGACGCAGTATTTT.

The J gene is TRBJ2-2, the V gene TRBV5-4, with D perhaps matching TRBD1 (6 bases). The V and J ends lost 1 base and 7 bases respectively, with 17 bases between them. From germline, CDR1 is SGHNT and CDR2 YYREEE (reference sequence). The CDR3 contains 16 residues. This chain's CDR3 is CASSLRPGQLGGELFF. The CDR3 nucleotides are TGTGCCAGCAGCTTGCGGCCCGGACAGCTGGGCGGGGAGCTGTTTTTT. Based on the CDR3 plus reference TRBV5-4 and TRBJ2-2, the full variable domain is ETGVTQSPTHLIKTRGQQVTLRCSSQSGHNTVSWYQQALGQGPQFIFQYYREEENGRGNFPPRFSGLQFPNYSSELNVNALELDDSALYLCASSLRPGQLGGELFFGEGSRLTVL.

The chain carries TRBV7-9 and TRBJ2-6, with a tentative D call TRBD2 (6 bases). The CDR3 runs to 16 residues. CDR1 SEHNR and CDR2 FQNEAQ come from the germline V gene (reference sequence). Between the trimmed V and J ends, which lost 6 bases and 0 bases, there was a span of 12 bases. CDR3 residues: CASRGGEDSGANVLTF. In nucleotides, the CDR3 is TGTGCCAGCAGGGGAGGTGAAGACTCTGGGGCCAACGTCCTGACTTTC.

This sequence joins TRBV10-3 and TRBJ2-7; possible D gene TRBD1, 6 bases. In germline, CDR1 is ENHRY, CDR2 SYGVKD. The CDR3 is 13 residues long. Trimming stripped 2 bases from V and 3 bases from J, with 8 bases between. The CDR3 DNA reads TGTGCCATCAGTGAGGGCAGGGGCTACGAGCAGTACTTC. Protein: CAISEGRGYEQYF.

This chain connects TRBV19 to TRBJ1-2; the D is unclear. The CDR3 covers 13 residues. CDR1 is LNHDA and CDR2 is SQIVND in the germline V gene (reference sequence). Trimming pared 0 bases from V and 5 bases from J, leaving 7 bases between. This CDR3 reads CASSIDLVYGYTF. In DNA, the CDR3 is TGTGCCAGTAGTATAGATCTCGTATATGGCTACACCTTC.

The J gene is TRBJ2-1, the V gene TRBV4-2; TRBD2 agrees at 10 bases. The CDR3 consists of 17 residues. V lost 5 bases, J lost 4 bases, and 11 bases stayed unmatched. CDR1 is LGHNA, CDR2 YNFKEQ, per germline. CDR3 sequence (DNA): TGTGCCAGCAGCGCCTCAGGACGGACTAGCGGATACAATGAGCAGTTCTTC. Its translation is CASSASGRTSGYNEQFF.

V and J are TRBV7-3 and TRBJ1-1; TRBD1 might be the D (6 bases). Trimming pared 3 bases from V and 1 base from J, leaving 9 bases between. CDR3 length equals 14 residues. Germline V gene data show CDR1 as SGHTA and CDR2 as FQGTGA. CDR3: CASSLGHRNTEAFF. As DNA, the CDR3 is TGTGCCAGCAGCTTGGGACACCGGAACACTGAAGCTTTCTTT.

The rearrangement joins TRBV18 to TRBJ2-2; TRBD1 is a possible D gene (5 bases). The germline CDR1 and CDR2 sequences are KGHSH and LQKENI. The CDR3 consists of 17 residues. The germline V and J ends were trimmed by 0 bases and 4 bases, with 15 bases remaining between them. CDR3 nucleotide sequence: TGTGCCAGCTCACCACCTACAGGAACGCTCGGCACCGGGGAGCTGTTTTTT. Translating gives CASSPPTGTLGTGELFF.

The table lists this clone with a few counts. This chain links TRBV7-6 with TRBJ1-1; 7 positions match TRBD1. The CDR3 is 14 residues long. Germline lookup yields CDR1 SGHVS and CDR2 FNYEAQ. Trimming cost V 1 base and J 1 base; bases outside gene matches: 0. The CDR3 reads CASSLGTGNTEAFF. The DNA of the CDR3 is TGTGCCAGCAGCTTAGGGACAGGGAACACTGAAGCTTTCTTT.

The chain recombines TRBV28 with TRBJ2-7, with 7 bases lining up with TRBD1. CDR3 length equals 14 residues. From germline, CDR1 is MDHEN and CDR2 SYDVKM. Losses at the gene ends were 4 bases for V and 3 bases for J; bases not matched to a gene: 6. The CDR3 DNA follows: TGTGCCAGCAGTTCCCCGACAGGGAGCTACGAGCAGTACTTC. Translation: CASSSPTGSYEQYF.

This chain uses TRBV5-6 with TRBJ2-5; D might be TRBD1 (6 bases). CDR3 size: 14 residues. With 3 bases removed from V and 1 base from J, the gap between germline ends came to 10 bases. Germline CDR1 and CDR2: SGHDT and YYEEEE. CDR3 region: CASSWQGTQETQYF. CDR3 DNA: TGTGCCAGCAGCTGGCAGGGGACCCAAGAGACCCAGTACTTC.

The chain has TRBV6-5 and TRBJ1-2; 10 nucleotides line up with TRBD1. The V segment lost 10 bases and the J segment 6 bases; nucleotides outside the gene matches: 14. The CDR3 contains 15 residues. CDR1 is MNHEY and CDR2 is SVGAGI in the germline V gene. The CDR3: CATRRGLDRGDGYTF. In DNA form, the CDR3 reads TGTGCCACCAGGCGGGGTCTGGACAGGGGGGATGGCTACACCTTC.